This TCR beta chain emerged from a study of T-cell memory formation after mild COVID-19. Germline V lookup: CDR1 LGHNA, CDR2 YNFKEQ. The CDR3 runs 20 residues. The junction had 18 bases not matched to a gene; V was cut back by 0 bases and J by 5 bases. TCRdb re-called the 5' RACE reads with MiXCR, one entry per CDR3 protein. This table has about 190,000 distinct CDR3 sequences, 20% to 25% appearing once. The chain recombines TRBV4-2 with TRBJ2-5, with TRBD2 matching 10 bases. The clonotype comes from an adult woman who had mild COVID-19 (a few samples of this study predate the infection). Cell type and time point are not known. Sequencing was done on a sample of PBMCs or a T cell subset sorted from them (not recorded which). DNA for the CDR3: TGTGCCAGCAGCCAAGATCGGATCGAAGGGAAGACTAGCGGGCTTGAGACCCAGTACTTC. It yields the protein CASSQDRIEGKTSGLETQYF.